These T cell receptor beta chains were read from a single sample in a study of OX40 agonist ivuxolimab in advanced cancers. Data came from immunoSEQ multiplex PCR; TCRdb stores just in-frame clones and leaves some out. The sample comprises about 75,000 clones, about 88% of which are singletons, and 8% rests with the top ten. Sequenced material: CD4+ or CD8+ T cells sorted from blood, taken in a trial of the OX40 agonist ivuxolimab. These receptors came from an adult with an advanced solid tumor such as melanoma, head and neck, liver or kidney cancer. Both conserved end residues are part of each CDR3. D genes are given only for firm matches. Clone size is stated in some rows and not others, as once, few, many or a class when expanded.

v_gene	d_gene	j_gene	abundance	CDR3aa	CDR3nt
TRBV30	TRBD2	TRBJ2-1	NA	CAWSKGLAGNEQFF	TGTGCCTGGAGTAAAGGACTAGCGGGTAATGAGCAGTTCTTC
TRBV7-6	NA	TRBJ1-6	NA	CASSLKTEYSPLHF	TGTGCCAGCAGCTTGAAGACAGAATATTCACCCCTCCACTTT
TRBV7-2	NA	TRBJ2-3	NA	CASSTTGTTDTQYF	TGTGCCAGCAGCACCACAGGGACCACAGATACGCAGTATTTT
TRBV7-6	NA	TRBJ1-1	NA	CASSLGHTNTEAFF	TGTGCCAGCAGCTTGGGACACACGAACACTGAAGCTTTCTTT
TRBV6-5	TRBD1	TRBJ1-2	NA	CASSYPTGGYTF	TGTGCCAGCAGTTATCCGACAGGGGGCTACACCTTC
TRBV28	TRBD1	TRBJ2-7	NA	CASSSPAGTDYEQYF	TGTGCCAGCAGTTCGCCCGCCGGGACAGACTACGAGCAGTACTTC
TRBV7-6	NA	TRBJ2-7	NA	CASSLSSGGSSHEQYF	TGTGCCAGCAGCTTATCAAGTGGGGGTTCGTCCCACGAGCAGTACTTC
TRBV5-6	NA	TRBJ2-5	NA	CASSGRQQGVTQYF	TGTGCCAGCAGCGGGCGGCAACAGGGTGTGACCCAGTACTTC
TRBV5-1	NA	TRBJ2-7	NA	CASSSGLYEQYF	TGCGCCAGCAGCTCCGGACTCTACGAGCAGTACTTC
TRBV30	NA	TRBJ1-2	NA	CAWLRGDYGYTF	TGTGCCTGGCTTAGGGGGGACTATGGCTACACCTTC
TRBV19	NA	TRBJ1-5	NA	CASSIKLSNQPQHF	TGTGCCAGTAGTATAAAACTTAGCAATCAGCCCCAGCATTTT
TRBV5-1	NA	TRBJ2-1	NA	CASSLGTAYLEQFF	TGCGCCAGCAGCTTGGGAACGGCCTACCTTGAGCAGTTCTTC
TRBV6-1	TRBD1	TRBJ1-1	NA	CASSEEGQGGTEAFF	TGTGCCAGCAGTGAAGAGGGACAGGGAGGAACTGAAGCTTTCTTT
TRBV6-6	NA	TRBJ2-3	once	CASRTTDTQYF	TGTGCCAGCAGGACCACAGATACGCAGTATTTT
TRBV7-2	NA	TRBJ2-5	NA	CASSSSSTQYF	TGTGCCAGCAGTTCGAGCTCGACCCAGTACTTC
TRBV6-5	TRBD1	TRBJ2-7	NA	CASSPFGTGDNEQYF	TGTGCCAGCAGTCCTTTCGGGACAGGTGACAACGAGCAGTACTTC
TRBV6-1	TRBD1	TRBJ1-1	NA	CASSDPTGAVWNTEAFF	TGTGCCAGCAGTGACCCGACAGGGGCGGTATGGAACACTGAAGCTTTCTTT
TRBV28	NA	TRBJ2-1	NA	CASRDSAGSTYEQFF	TGTGCCAGCAGGGATAGCGCAGGGTCTACTTATGAGCAGTTCTTC
TRBV7-6	NA	TRBJ1-1	NA	CASSLGGPEAFF	TGTGCCAGCAGCTTAGGGGGCCCTGAAGCTTTCTTT
TRBV25-1	NA	TRBJ2-3	NA	CASSELYRSTDTQYF	TGTGCCAGCAGTGAATTATACAGGTCGACAGATACGCAGTATTTT
TRBV27	NA	TRBJ2-5	NA	CASRPPPGKWETQYF	TGTGCCAGCAGGCCCCCCCCGGGGAAGTGGGAGACCCAGTACTTC
TRBV2	NA	TRBJ1-2	NA	CASSGRIYGYTF	TGTGCCAGCAGTGGAAGGATCTATGGCTACACCTTC
TRBV7-3	NA	TRBJ1-1	NA	CASSYIQALVNTEAFF	TGTGCCAGCAGCTACATACAGGCCCTGGTGAACACTGAAGCTTTCTTT
TRBV27	NA	TRBJ1-2	NA	CASSPSGYGYTF	TGTGCCAGCAGTCCCTCGGGCTATGGCTACACCTTC
TRBV5-5	NA	TRBJ1-1	NA	CASSPITWGGGEAFF	TGTGCCAGCAGCCCGATAACGTGGGGGGGTGGTGAAGCTTTCTTT
TRBV7-3	NA	TRBJ1-6	few	CASSLEGLGANSPLHF	TGTGCCAGCAGCTTGGAGGGGCTCGGGGCGAATTCACCCCTCCACTTT
TRBV7-2	NA	TRBJ2-2	NA	CASSLDSAGGAGELFF	TGTGCCAGCAGCTTAGATTCGGCAGGAGGAGCCGGGGAGCTGTTTTTT
TRBV5-4	TRBD2	TRBJ2-7	once	CASSEGLADNYEQYF	TGTGCCAGCAGCGAGGGACTAGCGGATAACTACGAGCAGTACTTC
TRBV4-2	TRBD2	TRBJ2-1	NA	CASSQAELAGSSYNEQFF	TGTGCCAGCAGCCAAGCGGAGCTAGCGGGGAGCTCCTACAATGAGCAGTTCTTC
TRBV9	NA	TRBJ2-2	NA	CASSVVQMPNTGELFF	TGTGCCAGCAGCGTAGTCCAGATGCCGAACACCGGGGAGCTGTTTTTT
TRBV10-2	TRBD1	TRBJ2-5	NA	CASSAWTGPTATQYF	TGCGCCAGCAGTGCCTGGACAGGGCCCACTGCGACCCAGTACTTC
TRBV5-1	TRBD1	TRBJ2-5	NA	CASSWTQGRQETQYF	TGCGCCAGCAGCTGGACACAGGGGAGACAAGAGACCCAGTACTTC
TRBV9	NA	TRBJ1-6	NA	CASSVGRGDSPLHF	TGTGCCAGCAGCGTAGGCAGGGGTGATTCACCCCTCCACTTT
TRBV19	NA	TRBJ1-5	NA	CASQADYSNQPQHF	TGTGCCAGTCAGGCGGATTATAGCAATCAGCCCCAGCATTTT
TRBV2	TRBD2	TRBJ2-7	once	CASNKGGRTYEQYF	TGTGCCAGCAACAAAGGCGGGAGGACCTACGAGCAGTACTTC
TRBV6-1	NA	TRBJ1-2	NA	CASRGGVYGYTF	TGTGCCAGCAGGGGCGGGGTATATGGCTACACCTTC
TRBV5-1	TRBD1	TRBJ2-7	NA	CASSLGQTGITYEQYF	TGCGCCAGCAGCTTGGGACAGACAGGGATTACCTACGAGCAGTACTTC
TRBV27	TRBD1	TRBJ1-2	NA	CASGKIKTGGFGGYTF	TGTGCCAGCGGAAAAATTAAGACAGGGGGCTTTGGTGGCTACACCTTC
TRBV5-4	NA	TRBJ2-6	NA	CASSPSGTGANVLTF	TGTGCCAGCAGCCCATCAGGGACAGGGGCCAACGTCCTGACTTTC
TRBV28	TRBD1	TRBJ2-3	NA	CASFPSGGPSTDTQYF	TGTGCCAGTTTTCCCTCAGGGGGACCAAGCACAGATACGCAGTATTTT
TRBV19	NA	TRBJ2-2	once	CASRTGNTGELFF	TGTGCCAGCCGGACGGGGAACACCGGGGAGCTGTTTTTT
TRBV18	NA	TRBJ1-1	NA	CASSPRSNTEAFF	TGTGCCAGCTCACCACGGTCGAACACTGAAGCTTTCTTT
TRBV21-1	NA	TRBJ1-5	NA	CARFHREEGGNQPQHF	TGTGCCAGGTTTCACAGGGAGGAGGGGGGCAATCAGCCCCAGCATTTT
TRBV5-1	NA	TRBJ1-5	NA	CASSSEGGNQPQHF	TGCGCCAGCAGCTCCGAGGGGGGCAATCAGCCCCAGCATTTT
TRBV28	NA	TRBJ2-7	NA	CASSFRRQALYPEQYF	TGTGCCAGCAGTTTCAGGAGACAGGCGCTCTACCCCGAGCAGTACTTC
TRBV5-1	NA	TRBJ2-2	NA	CASSLDSGELFF	TGCGCCAGCAGCCTCGACTCCGGGGAGCTGTTTTTT
TRBV2	NA	TRBJ1-1	NA	CATEWTASTEAFF	TGTGCCACAGAATGGACAGCGAGCACTGAAGCTTTCTTT
TRBV10-2	TRBD2	TRBJ2-1	NA	CASRQGRLAVNNEQFF	TGCGCCAGCAGACAGGGTAGACTAGCGGTAAACAATGAGCAGTTCTTC
TRBV7-9	NA	TRBJ2-1	NA	CASSLRGENEQFF	TGTGCCAGCAGCTTAAGGGGAGAGAATGAGCAGTTCTTC
TRBV5-6	NA	TRBJ1-5	NA	CASSLEGPDSNQPQHF	TGTGCCAGCAGCTTAGAAGGTCCCGATAGCAATCAGCCCCAGCATTTT
TRBV6-5	NA	TRBJ2-3	NA	CASSNGPLGADTQYF	TGTGCCAGCAGCAACGGACCCTTGGGGGCAGATACGCAGTATTTT
TRBV30	NA	TRBJ1-2	NA	CAYRMGYGYTF	TGTGCCTACCGAATGGGCTATGGCTACACCTTC
TRBV7-9	NA	TRBJ1-1	NA	CASSLAITEAFF	TGTGCCAGTAGCTTAGCGATAACTGAAGCTTTCTTT